This T cell receptor (beta chain) was recovered during a study of blood T cells in healthy people across ages. As for the study in general: Per every two T cells, about one barcoded beta molecule was captured by template switching.

A second 7 to 11 cycle PCR used barcoded and J-beta primers. Tagging of each cDNA molecule was performed by a template-switch adaptor with 12 random nucleotides. MiXCR, applied by TCRdb to the 5' RACE reads, yields one record per CDR3 protein. The sample has about a million distinct CDR3 sequences, roughly 48% seen once. The study's findings and limits: The authors considered diversity estimates from one million T cells to be underestimates.

A word on this clonotype: Its antigen is undetermined.

The V gene's germline CDR1 is SGHRS and CDR2 YFSETQ. V lost 5 bases to trimming and J lost 0 bases; unmatched junction nucleotides: 5. This CDR3 has 14 amino acids. The material sequenced was blood. The gene calls are TRBV5-1 and TRBJ2-7, with 7 bases that match TRBD1. This sequence was found in a man aged 25-40 years in good health. The CDR3 DNA follows: TGCGCCAGCAGTGCGGACAGGCCCTCCTACGAGCAGTACTTC. Its protein is CASSADRPSYEQYF.